The clone carrying this T cell receptor (beta chain) was seen more than once but under ten times. Its antigen is not known. The CDR3 covers 15 residues. Germline trimming cut 3 bases from V and 4 bases from J; bases unmatched to any gene: 3. Per the germline V gene, CDR1 is SNHLY and CDR2 is FYNNEI. The sample originates from a study of Graves' ophthalmopathy and Graves' hyperthyroidism. Points from the study as a whole: Most expanded thyroid clonotypes above 0.001 frequency also appeared in blood.

Transcripts of RNA were the source for amplifying TCR beta CDR3 regions. First-round RT-PCR employed HTBI primers, with a second-round multiplex PCR after it. TCRdb fed the multiplex PCR reads into MiXCR, producing one record per CDR3 protein. The data contain around 1,000,000 distinct CDR3 sequences, roughly two fifths of them singletons. The receptor was isolated from an adult man with Graves' hyperthyroidism. Sequencing used peripheral blood or thyroid tissue (not recorded which). The V call is TRBV2, the J call TRBJ2-7, with 13 bases fitting TRBD2. The chain's CDR3 is CASSEGTSGKYEQYF. DNA of the CDR3: TGTGCCAGCAGTGAGGGGACTAGCGGGAAGTACGAGCAGTACTTC.